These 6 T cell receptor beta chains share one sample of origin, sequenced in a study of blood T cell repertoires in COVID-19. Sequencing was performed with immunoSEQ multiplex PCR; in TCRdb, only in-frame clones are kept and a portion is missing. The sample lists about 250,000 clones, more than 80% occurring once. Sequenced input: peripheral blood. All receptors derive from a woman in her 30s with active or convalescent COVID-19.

The CDR3 is CSVDWTGGTGELFF. The CDR3 DNA reads as TGCAGCGTTGACTGGACAGGGGGGACCGGGGAGCTGTTTTTT. The genes are TRBV29-1 and TRBJ2-2; 10 bases align to TRBD1. The germline gives CDR1 SQVTM, CDR2 ANQGSEA. J gave up 5 bases and V 3 bases, and 3 bases lay outside the gene matches. This CDR3 is built from 14 residues.

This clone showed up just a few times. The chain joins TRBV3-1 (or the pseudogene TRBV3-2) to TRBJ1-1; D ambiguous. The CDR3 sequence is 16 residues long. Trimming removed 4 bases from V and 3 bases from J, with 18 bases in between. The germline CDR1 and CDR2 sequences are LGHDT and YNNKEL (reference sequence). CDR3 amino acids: CASSPSRGQAHTEAFF. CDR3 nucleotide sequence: TGTGCCAGCAGCCCCTCTCGAGGGCAGGCGCACACTGAAGCTTTCTTT.

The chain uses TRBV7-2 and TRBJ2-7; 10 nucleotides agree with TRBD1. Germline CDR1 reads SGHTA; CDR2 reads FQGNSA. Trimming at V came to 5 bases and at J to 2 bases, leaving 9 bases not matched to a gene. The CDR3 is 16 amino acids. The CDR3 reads CASSKAPGQGTYEQYF. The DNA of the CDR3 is TGTGCCAGCAGCAAGGCTCCGGGACAGGGGACCTACGAGCAGTACTTC.

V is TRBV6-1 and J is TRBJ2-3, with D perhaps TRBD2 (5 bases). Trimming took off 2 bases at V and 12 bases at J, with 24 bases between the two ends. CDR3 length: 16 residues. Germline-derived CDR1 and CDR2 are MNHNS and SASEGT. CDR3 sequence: CASSENWSGVGRVQYF. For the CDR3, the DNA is TGTGCCAGCAGTGAAAATTGGAGCGGCGTGGGCCGAGTACAGTATTTT.

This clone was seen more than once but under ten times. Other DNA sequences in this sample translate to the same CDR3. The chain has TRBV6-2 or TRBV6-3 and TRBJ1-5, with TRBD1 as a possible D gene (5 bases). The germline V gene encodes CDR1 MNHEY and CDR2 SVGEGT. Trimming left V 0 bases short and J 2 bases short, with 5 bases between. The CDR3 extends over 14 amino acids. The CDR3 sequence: CASSYSTGNQPQHF. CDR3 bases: TGTGCCAGCAGTTACTCGACAGGCAATCAGCCCCAGCATTTT.

For the CDR3, the DNA is TGTGCCAGCAGCTTATACGAGTACAGGCGAGCTTTCTTT. Amino acid sequence: CASSLYEYRRAFF. The chain is built from TRBV7-2 and TRBJ1-1; D possibly corresponds to TRBD1 (5 bases). The V gene lost 2 bases and the J gene lost 10 bases, with 14 bases spanning the gap. The germline V gene encodes CDR1 SGHTA and CDR2 FQGNSA. The CDR3 is 13 amino acids.